Listed below are T cell receptor beta chains from one sample, sequenced in a study of beta chain features in type 1 diabetes. Sequencing was performed with immunoSEQ multiplex PCR; in TCRdb, only in-frame clones are kept and a portion is missing. The sample consists of a few hundred thousand clones, approximately 13% of them appearing once. Sample: naive CD4+ T cells from blood. These receptors all stem from a woman between 18 and 29 years old with type 1 diabetes. CDR3s include the opening cysteine and the closing phenylalanine or tryptophan. Each record gives: clone size, J gene, CDR3 length, V gene, D gene, CDR3 protein, CDR3 DNA. The D gene is left open where the match is weak. Only part of the rows carry a size: once, few, many, or a class if the clone is expanded.

abundance: -
j_gene: TRBJ1-3
len: 14
v_gene: TRBV18
d_gene: -
CDR3aa: CASSTGSSGNTIYF
CDR3nt: TGTGCCAGCTCTACAGGGTCCTCTGGAAACACCATATATTTT

abundance: -
j_gene: TRBJ1-2
len: 13
v_gene: TRBV29-1
d_gene: -
CDR3aa: CSVERGSSSGYTF
CDR3nt: TGCAGCGTTGAACGGGGTAGTTCGTCTGGCTACACCTTC

abundance: -
j_gene: TRBJ1-2
len: 11
v_gene: TRBV7-9
d_gene: -
CDR3aa: CAIKGLYGYTF
CDR3nt: TGTGCCATCAAGGGGCTCTATGGCTACACCTTC

abundance: -
j_gene: TRBJ2-3
len: 14
v_gene: TRBV18
d_gene: -
CDR3aa: CASSPTPHTDTQYF
CDR3nt: TGTGCCAGCTCGCCTACTCCCCACACAGATACGCAGTATTTT

abundance: -
j_gene: TRBJ1-1
len: 14
v_gene: TRBV7-9
d_gene: -
CDR3aa: CASSLGQGLTEAFF
CDR3nt: TGTGCCAGCAGCTTAGGTCAGGGGCTGACTGAAGCTTTCTTT

abundance: few
j_gene: TRBJ2-7
len: 14
v_gene: TRBV19
d_gene: TRBD2
CDR3aa: CASSPSGSTYEQYF
CDR3nt: TGTGCCAGTAGTCCCAGCGGGAGTACCTACGAGCAGTACTTC

abundance: -
j_gene: TRBJ1-2
len: 12
v_gene: TRBV28
d_gene: -
CDR3aa: CASSSGQARFTF
CDR3nt: TGTGCCAGCAGTTCCGGCCAGGCCAGATTCACCTTC

abundance: -
j_gene: TRBJ2-1
len: 15
v_gene: TRBV18
d_gene: -
CDR3aa: CASSPSRGMDNEQFF
CDR3nt: TGTGCCAGCTCACCATCCAGGGGTATGGACAATGAGCAGTTCTTC

abundance: -
j_gene: TRBJ2-5
len: 15
v_gene: TRBV7-3
d_gene: TRBD1
CDR3aa: CASSLRGQTQETQYF
CDR3nt: TGTGCCAGCAGCTTAAGGGGACAGACCCAAGAGACCCAGTACTTC

abundance: -
j_gene: TRBJ1-3
len: 19
v_gene: TRBV12-5
d_gene: TRBD1
CDR3aa: CASGLVLGGQGISGNTIYF
CDR3nt: TGTGCTAGTGGTTTGGTGCTTGGGGGACAGGGTATCTCTGGAAACACCATATATTTT

abundance: few
j_gene: TRBJ1-1
len: 14
v_gene: TRBV18
d_gene: -
CDR3aa: CASSPQGGDTEAFF
CDR3nt: TGTGCCAGCTCACCACAGGGAGGTGACACTGAAGCTTTCTTT

abundance: -
j_gene: TRBJ2-3
len: 18
v_gene: TRBV7-2
d_gene: -
CDR3aa: CASSLSWRGRSNTDTQYF
CDR3nt: TGTGCCAGCAGCTTAAGCTGGCGGGGCAGGTCGAACACAGATACGCAGTATTTT

abundance: few
j_gene: TRBJ2-5
len: 16
v_gene: TRBV4-3
d_gene: TRBD1
CDR3aa: CASSQDRRDRGETQYF
CDR3nt: TGCGCCAGCAGCCAAGATCGAAGGGACAGGGGAGAGACCCAGTACTTC

abundance: -
j_gene: TRBJ2-3
len: 13
v_gene: TRBV25-1
d_gene: -
CDR3aa: CATSSKRGDTQYF
CDR3nt: TGTGCCACCTCGTCCAAGAGAGGTGATACGCAGTATTTT

abundance: -
j_gene: TRBJ2-1
len: 16
v_gene: TRBV4-1
d_gene: -
CDR3aa: CASSPNHSGSYNEQFF
CDR3nt: TGCGCCAGCAGCCCTAATCACAGCGGGTCCTACAATGAGCAGTTCTTC

abundance: few
j_gene: TRBJ1-2
len: 13
v_gene: TRBV2
d_gene: TRBD1
CDR3aa: CASTFNRGDGYTF
CDR3nt: TGTGCCAGCACGTTCAACAGGGGAGATGGCTACACCTTC

abundance: -
j_gene: TRBJ2-3
len: 14
v_gene: TRBV6-5
d_gene: TRBD1
CDR3aa: CASSLQGTADTQYF
CDR3nt: TGTGCCAGCAGCTTACAGGGGACGGCAGATACGCAGTATTTT

abundance: few
j_gene: TRBJ2-1
len: 16
v_gene: TRBV25-1
d_gene: TRBD1
CDR3aa: CASRSLGTGNYNEQFF
CDR3nt: TGTGCCAGCAGGAGTCTCGGGACAGGGAACTACAATGAGCAGTTCTTC

abundance: -
j_gene: TRBJ2-1
len: 12
v_gene: TRBV5-4
d_gene: TRBD2
CDR3aa: CASRLSGREQFF
CDR3nt: TGTGCCAGCAGACTTAGCGGGAGGGAGCAGTTCTTC

abundance: few
j_gene: TRBJ1-3
len: 10
v_gene: TRBV29-1
d_gene: -
CDR3aa: CSPAGNTIYF
CDR3nt: TGCAGCCCCGCGGGAAACACCATATATTTT

abundance: few
j_gene: TRBJ2-1
len: 15
v_gene: TRBV5-1
d_gene: -
CDR3aa: CASSLGGRNHNEQFF
CDR3nt: TGCGCCAGCAGCTTGGGAGGGAGAAACCACAATGAGCAGTTCTTC

abundance: -
j_gene: TRBJ2-2
len: 18
v_gene: TRBV5-4
d_gene: -
CDR3aa: CASSSEVFGEPNTGELFF
CDR3nt: TGTGCCAGCAGCTCCGAGGTGTTTGGCGAGCCGAACACCGGGGAGCTGTTTTTT

abundance: few
j_gene: TRBJ2-3
len: 14
v_gene: TRBV6-6
d_gene: -
CDR3aa: CASSYFRGADTQYF
CDR3nt: TGTGCCAGCAGTTACTTCAGGGGAGCAGATACGCAGTATTTT

abundance: -
j_gene: TRBJ1-1
len: 13
v_gene: TRBV15
d_gene: -
CDR3aa: CATSRSLQGEAFF
CDR3nt: TGTGCCACCAGCAGATCTCTACAGGGTGAAGCTTTCTTT

abundance: few
j_gene: TRBJ2-2
len: 15
v_gene: TRBV7-7
d_gene: TRBD2
CDR3aa: CASSPIAGATGELFF
CDR3nt: TGTGCCAGCAGCCCCATAGCGGGAGCGACGGGGGAGCTGTTTTTT

abundance: -
j_gene: TRBJ2-3
len: 16
v_gene: TRBV7-9
d_gene: TRBD1
CDR3aa: CASSRLQGARTDTQYF
CDR3nt: TGTGCCAGCAGCCGCCTACAGGGGGCCCGCACAGATACGCAGTATTTT

abundance: few
j_gene: TRBJ1-1
len: 17
v_gene: TRBV30
d_gene: TRBD1
CDR3aa: CAWVGRDRGALNTEAFF
CDR3nt: TGTGCCTGGGTGGGCAGGGACAGGGGCGCCCTGAACACTGAAGCTTTCTTT

abundance: -
j_gene: TRBJ1-1
len: 14
v_gene: TRBV4-2
d_gene: -
CDR3aa: CASSQVGGGTEAFF
CDR3nt: TGTGCCAGCAGCCAAGTTGGGGGGGGCACTGAAGCTTTCTTT

abundance: -
j_gene: TRBJ2-5
len: 14
v_gene: TRBV5-1
d_gene: -
CDR3aa: CASSFGFSQETQYF
CDR3nt: TGCGCCAGCAGCTTCGGGTTCTCCCAAGAGACCCAGTACTTC